This T cell receptor (beta chain) was retrieved from a study of T cells expressing NK-cell markers. The wider study: The TCR beta repertoires were obtained from sorted CD3+CD56+NKG2C+, CD3+CD56+NKG2C- and CD3+CD56-NKG2C+ T cells. Overall study findings and caveats: Dominant NKG2C+ clonotype frequencies of roughly 1.0-8% of CD8+ T cells were measured in five or six donors. Similarly, these clonotypes led the CD3+CD56-NKG2C+ fraction as well in several donors.

TCRdb reworked the 5' RACE reads into one entry per CDR3 protein, no DNA. This table holds some 280,000 distinct CDR3 sequences. This CDR3 has 16 amino acids. The germline CDR1 and CDR2 sequences are MNHEY and SVGAGI. As for this clonotype: What it binds is unknown.

The sequenced sample consisted of blood T cells: a sorted CD56 or NKG2C T cell subset, CD4+ or CD8+ T cells, or bulk PBMC T cells (not recorded which). The TCR was taken from a man aged 18 to 30 in good health. This chain connects TRBV6-5 to TRBJ2-1; TCRdb designates TRBD2, a call that cannot be tested without DNA. CDR3: CASSSRREGSHNEQFF.